This T cell receptor beta chain comes out of a study of cytomegalovirus exposure and HLA in healthy donors. Of note for this clone: Its antigen is as yet unknown.

CDR3 length: 14 residues. Germline loops: CDR1 SEHNR, CDR2 FQNEAQ (reference sequence). J lost 7 bases, V lost 7 bases, and 9 bases had no gene match. Whole-study findings and limits: Other equally common chains were less clonally expanded than HLA-associated TCR beta chains, a later analysis showed. There was a cluster of highly shared sequence variants that was likely a sequencing artifact. Cytomegalovirus association was assigned to more than 150 TCR beta chains.

PCR amplification relied on 60 Vbeta primers (plus 13 Jbeta primers). Only in-frame clones appear in the TCRdb table, and some are missing; sequencing was by immunoSEQ multiplex PCR. The table lists more than 150,000 clones, roughly 80% of them singletons. The gene calls are TRBV7-9 and TRBJ2-2; TRBD1 matches at 7 bases. This TCR derives from a girl between 5 and 17 years old in good health and CMV-seropositive. Input material: PBMCs. The CDR3 loop reads CASTPDREGGELFF. Here the CDR3 DNA reads TGTGCCAGCACCCCCGACAGGGAAGGCGGGGAGCTGTTTTTT.